The 30 T cell receptor beta chains below come from one sample, sequenced in a study of cytomegalovirus exposure and HLA in healthy donors. This PCR relied on a set of 60 Vbeta primers and 13 Jbeta primers. Produced via immunoSEQ multiplex PCR; TCRdb's table is partial and in-frame only. The sample carries some 35,000 clones, nearly 70% recorded once. The sample comprised PBMCs. These receptor sequences come from a man aged 25-45 years in good health and CMV-seronegative.

The chain combines TRBV19 with TRBJ2-5, with a weak D call TRBD2 (5 bases). The germline V gene has CDR1 LNHDA and CDR2 SQIVND (reference sequence). The V gene lost 2 bases and the J gene lost 1 base, with 11 bases spanning the gap. This CDR3 is 15 amino acids long. The CDR3 protein is CASSIRGGPQETQYF. The CDR3 DNA reads TGTGCCAGTAGTATACGGGGTGGGCCCCAAGAGACCCAGTACTTC.

This chain connects TRBV29-1 to TRBJ2-1, with TRBD2 identical over 7 bases. Unmatched junction bases numbered 8, after V lost 4 bases and J lost 8 bases. This CDR3 is built from 13 residues. Germline assignment: CDR1 SQVTM and CDR2 ANQGSEA. The CDR3 spells CSVAGRGSDEQFF. The DNA for the CDR3 is TGCAGCGTTGCGGGGCGGGGGTCCGATGAGCAGTTCTTC.

This rearrangement joins TRBV15 to TRBJ2-6; tentative D call: TRBD2 (5 bases). Looked up from germline, CDR1 is LNHNV and CDR2 is YYDKDF (reference sequence). The V end was cut by 0 bases, the J end by 6 bases, with 12 bases between. This CDR3 region has 16 residues. The CDR3, as DNA: TGTGCCACCAGCAGAGATCGAGGGTACGAGGCCAACGTCCTGACTTTC. Amino acids: CATSRDRGYEANVLTF.

The J gene is TRBJ2-7, the V gene TRBV28; a possible D gene is TRBD1 (6 bases). This CDR3 has 14 amino acids. Trimming stripped 6 bases from V and 0 bases from J, with 12 bases between. Germline V gives CDR1 MDHEN, CDR2 SYDVKM. This CDR3 is CASRTGPSSYEQYF. CDR3 sequence (DNA): TGTGCCAGCAGGACAGGACCGAGCTCCTACGAGCAGTACTTC.

The chain has TRBV6-5 and TRBJ1-2, with TRBD1 matching 8 bases. V lost 6 bases, J lost 2 bases, and 8 bases stayed unmatched. The CDR3 runs to 15 residues. CDR1 MNHEY and CDR2 SVGAGI come from the germline V gene. This chain's CDR3 is CASRPTRDRNYGYTF. DNA of the CDR3: TGTGCCAGCAGACCGACCCGGGACAGGAACTATGGCTACACCTTC.

This chain links TRBV29-1 with TRBJ1-3; TRBD1 matches at 9 bases. The CDR3 is 14 residues long. Germline CDR1 reads SQVTM; CDR2 reads ANQGSEA. With 7 bases clipped from V and 0 bases from J, the junction kept 4 bases outside the gene matches. The CDR3: CSAGQGYSGNTIYF. Written as DNA, the CDR3 is TGCAGCGCTGGACAGGGGTACTCTGGAAACACCATATATTTT.

The CDR3 nucleotides read TGTGCCAGCAGCTCTAGCGGGAGTCCCTACGAGCAGTACTTC. Translated: CASSSSGSPYEQYF. The chain uses TRBV9 and TRBJ2-7; 10 positions match TRBD2. The CDR3 spans 14 residues. Per germline, CDR1 SGDLS and CDR2 YYNGEE. The trim removed 4 bases at V and 2 bases at J, leaving 3 bases unmatched.

The genes are TRBV28 and TRBJ2-1, with TRBD2 identical over 9 bases. Germline CDR1 and CDR2: MDHEN and SYDVKM. After removal of 2 bases from V and 12 bases from J, the junction contained 11 bases not matched to a gene. This CDR3 contains 15 residues. The CDR3 DNA is TGTGCCAGCAGTTTAGGTTCTCTAGCGGGAAGAGGGCAGTTCTTC. Amino acids: CASSLGSLAGRGQFF.

This clone has just a few counts. The chain joins TRBV4-2 to TRBJ2-7, with TRBD1 matching over 7 bases. V was clipped by 0 bases and J by 3 bases; unmatched bases: 8. The CDR3 contains 16 residues. Germline-derived CDR1 and CDR2 are LGHNA and YNFKEQ. The CDR3 region has the DNA TGTGCCAGCAGCCAAGACAAGAACAGGGGAATCTACGAGCAGTACTTC. This translates into CASSQDKNRGIYEQYF.

This chain connects TRBV7-9 to TRBJ1-1; no definite D call. With 3 bases removed from V and 3 bases from J, the gap between germline ends came to 8 bases. From germline, CDR1 is SEHNR and CDR2 FQNEAQ (reference sequence). The CDR3 loop spans 13 amino acids. The CDR3 loop is CASSFYSDTEAFF. In DNA, the CDR3 is TGTGCCAGCAGCTTTTACAGTGACACTGAAGCTTTCTTT.

The chain links TRBV6-1 to TRBJ1-1; D possibly corresponds to TRBD1 (5 bases). This CDR3 is built from 14 residues. V lost 3 bases to trimming and J lost 6 bases, with 14 bases between them. The germline CDR1 and CDR2 sequences are MNHNS and SASEGT. CDR3 sequence: CASSEVQGGAEAFF. CDR3 coding DNA: TGTGCCAGCAGTGAGGTGCAGGGAGGAGCTGAAGCTTTCTTT.

J is TRBJ2-5 and V is TRBV14, with D possibly TRBD1 on 6 matching bases. This CDR3 comprises 16 residues. Germline V CDR1 and CDR2: SGHDN, FVKESK. V was clipped by 4 bases and J by 4 bases, with 19 bases between them. The CDR3: CASSPSWGRGLETQYF. The CDR3, as DNA: TGTGCCAGCAGCCCCAGTTGGGGCAGGGGTCTAGAGACCCAGTACTTC.

As DNA, the CDR3 is TGTGCCAGCAGCGTAGTCTTTCCCGGGGAGCTGTTTTTT. It yields the protein CASSVVFPGELFF. The rearrangement links TRBV9 to TRBJ2-2; D ambiguous. Germline V CDR1 and CDR2: SGDLS, YYNGEE. Trimming removed 0 bases at V and 6 bases at J, with 6 bases between. CDR3 size: 13 residues.

The gene calls are TRBV4-1 and TRBJ2-2; TRBD1 might be the D (6 bases). The germline V gene has CDR1 MGHRA and CDR2 YSYEKL. CDR3 length: 18 residues. V dropped 4 bases and J dropped 2 bases, with 20 bases sitting between them. The CDR3 DNA follows: TGCGCCAGCAGCCTCACCAGGAACAGGGTTATTAACACCGGGGAGCTGTTTTTT. This codes for CASSLTRNRVINTGELFF.

The genes are TRBV6-1 and TRBJ1-6, with no clear D. Per germline, CDR1 MNHNS and CDR2 SASEGT. Trimming removed 3 bases at V and 5 bases at J, with 8 bases between. The CDR3 has 14 residues. The CDR3 loop reads CASSDPDNNSPLHF. DNA of the CDR3: TGTGCCAGCAGTGACCCAGACAATAATTCACCCCTCCACTTT.

This CDR3 reads CAISYSGTYEQYF. CDR3 coding DNA: TGTGCCATCAGTTACTCAGGAACCTACGAGCAGTACTTC. The V call is TRBV10-3, the J call TRBJ2-7, with D unclear. CDR1 is ENHRY and CDR2 is SYGVKD in the germline V gene. Trimming removed 5 bases from V and 2 bases from J, with 10 bases in between. The CDR3 covers 13 residues.

The CDR3 here is CASRGPQGAAYEQYF. The CDR3 bases are TGTGCCAGCAGGGGTCCACAGGGGGCGGCCTACGAGCAGTACTTC. The chain carries TRBV28 and TRBJ2-7; 9 nucleotides line up with TRBD1. This CDR3 is 15 amino acids long. Germline CDR1 is MDHEN and CDR2 is SYDVKM. V gave up 6 bases and J gave up 2 bases; unmatched junction bases: 8.

J is TRBJ2-7 and V is TRBV10-3, with TRBD2 matching 8 bases. This CDR3 comprises 14 residues. The germline CDR1 and CDR2 sequences are ENHRY and SYGVKD. V shed 0 bases and J 4 bases; nucleotides not matched to a gene: 2. The chain's CDR3 is CAISESSGKYEQYF. The CDR3 DNA is TGTGCCATCAGTGAGTCTAGCGGGAAATACGAGCAGTACTTC.

In DNA, the CDR3 is TGTGCCAGCAGCTCACAGGGGGGAGAGACCCAGTACTTC. Its protein is CASSSQGGETQYF. The chain uses TRBV5-4 and TRBJ2-5; 8 bases are a match to TRBD1. The CDR3 runs to 13 residues. The V gene end was trimmed by 3 bases and the J gene end by 4 bases; junction bases not matched to a gene: 2. CDR1 is SGHNT and CDR2 is YYREEE in the germline V gene (reference sequence).

The chain carries TRBV1 and TRBJ2-5; TRBD2 is the table's D call, not checked against the DNA. TRBV1 is shown as a pseudogene. The CDR3 runs 14 residues. The CDR3 DNA reads TGCACCAGCAGGCCGACTCCCCCCCAAGAGACCCAGTACTTC. Amino acids: CTSRPTPPQETQYF.

This clone occurred once. The J gene is TRBJ1-1, the V gene TRBV6-1; 7 nucleotides line up with TRBD1. V shed 6 bases and J 10 bases; nucleotides not matched to a gene: 11. Germline V gene data show CDR1 as MNHNS and CDR2 as SASEGT. The CDR3 consists of 13 residues. In DNA form, the CDR3 reads TGTGCCAGCAGGGACACAACAGGGGAAGGAGCTTTCTTT. The encoded protein is CASRDTTGEGAFF.

V is TRBV6-5 and J is TRBJ1-5; 8 bases agree with TRBD1. This CDR3 has 15 amino acids. V was pared by 6 bases and J by 1 base, with 5 bases of the junction left unmatched. CDR1 and CDR2 from the germline V gene are MNHEY and SVGAGI. Written as DNA, the CDR3 is TGTGCCAGCAGGGTAGGACAGGGAAGCAATCAGCCCCAGCATTTT. It yields the protein CASRVGQGSNQPQHF.

This sequence joins TRBV13 and TRBJ2-7; 10 bases align to TRBD2. Germline CDR1 PRHDT, CDR2 FYEKMQ (reference sequence). V shed 5 bases and J 4 bases; nucleotides not matched to a gene: 8. CDR3 length equals 15 residues. The CDR3 nucleotides are TGTGCCAGCAGCCTTGGACTAGCGGCGTCGTACGAGCAGTACTTC. It is translated as CASSLGLAASYEQYF.

The V call is TRBV5-6, the J call TRBJ2-5; D might be TRBD2 (7 bases). This CDR3 is built from 16 residues. Trimming took off 4 bases at V and 2 bases at J, with 18 bases between the two ends. Germline loops: CDR1 SGHDT, CDR2 YYEEEE. The CDR3 region is CASSRPGGGGQETQYF. CDR3 nucleotides: TGTGCCAGCAGCCGACCCGGGGGCGGGGGACAAGAGACCCAGTACTTC.

The rearrangement links TRBV6-6 to TRBJ2-3; 10 bases match TRBD2. CDR3 length: 14 residues. CDR1 and CDR2 (germline): MNHNY, SVGAGI (reference sequence). The junction had 9 bases not matched to a gene; V was cut back by 11 bases and J by 4 bases. CDR3 loop: CAAYPSGSADTQYF. The CDR3 DNA follows: TGTGCCGCCTACCCTAGCGGGAGCGCAGATACGCAGTATTTT.

The CDR3 is CASSYRGQGNTIYF. For the CDR3, the DNA is TGTGCCAGCAGTTACAGGGGGCAAGGAAACACCATATATTTT. The genes are TRBV6-5 and TRBJ1-3; 7 bases map to TRBD1. The trim removed 2 bases at V and 4 bases at J, leaving 2 bases unmatched. CDR1 is MNHEY, CDR2 SVGAGI, per germline. The CDR3 extends over 14 amino acids.

This sequence joins TRBV7-9 and TRBJ1-5; possibly TRBD1 for D (5 bases). The CDR3 totals 14 residues. Deletions cut 1 base from V and 7 bases from J, with 11 bases between. Germline CDR1 and CDR2: SEHNR and FQNEAQ (reference sequence). The CDR3, as DNA: TGTGCCAGCAGCTTAGATCGGGGGGACCAGCCCCAGCATTTT. As protein: CASSLDRGDQPQHF.

This clone was found a few times. This chain connects TRBV5-1 to TRBJ1-1, with a tentative D call TRBD1 (6 bases). Trimming took off 4 bases at V and 3 bases at J, with 13 bases between the two ends. Per germline, CDR1 SGHRS and CDR2 YFSETQ. The CDR3 length is 14 residues. This chain's CDR3 is CASSPGTSHTEAFF. The CDR3 DNA is TGCGCCAGCAGCCCTGGGACAAGTCACACTGAAGCTTTCTTT. Together with reference TRBV5-1 and TRBJ1-1, the CDR3 gives the full variable domain: KAGVTQTPRYLIKTRGQQVTLSCSPISGHRSVSWYQQTPGQGLQFLFEYFSETQRNKGNFPGRFSGRQFSNSRSEMNVSTLELGDSALYLCASSPGTSHTEAFFGQGTRLTVV.

This chain connects TRBV13 to TRBJ2-7; possible D gene TRBD2, 7 bases. Trimming took off 7 bases at V and 5 bases at J, with 12 bases between the two ends. The CDR3 has 12 amino acids. CDR1 PRHDT and CDR2 FYEKMQ come from the germline V gene (reference sequence). CDR3 coding DNA: TGTGCCAGCAAATGGGGGGGCAACGAGCAGTACTTC. Its translation: CASKWGGNEQYF.

V and J are TRBV28 and TRBJ1-1; 7 nucleotides line up with TRBD1. Germline CDR1 and CDR2: MDHEN and SYDVKM. J lost 1 base, V lost 6 bases, and 8 bases had no gene match. CDR3 length: 15 residues. The CDR3 sequence is CASRRIYRGNTEAFF. The CDR3 region has the DNA TGTGCCAGCAGGAGGATTTACAGGGGGAACACTGAAGCTTTCTTT.